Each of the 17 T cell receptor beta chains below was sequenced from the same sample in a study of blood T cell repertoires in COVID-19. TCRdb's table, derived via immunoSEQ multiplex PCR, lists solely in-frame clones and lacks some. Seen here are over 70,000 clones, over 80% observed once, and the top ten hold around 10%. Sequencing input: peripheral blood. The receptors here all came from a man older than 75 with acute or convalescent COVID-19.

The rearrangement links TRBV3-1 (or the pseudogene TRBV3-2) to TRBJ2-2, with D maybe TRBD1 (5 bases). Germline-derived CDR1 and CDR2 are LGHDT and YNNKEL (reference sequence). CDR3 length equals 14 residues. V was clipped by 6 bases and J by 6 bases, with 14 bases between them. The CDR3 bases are TGTGCCAGCAGACATAGCCAGGGTGCCGGGGAGCTGTTTTTT. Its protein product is CASRHSQGAGELFF.

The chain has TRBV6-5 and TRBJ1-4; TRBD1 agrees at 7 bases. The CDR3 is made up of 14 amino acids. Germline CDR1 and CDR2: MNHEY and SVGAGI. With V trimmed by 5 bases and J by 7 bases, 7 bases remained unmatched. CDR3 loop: CASSLQGVSEKLFF. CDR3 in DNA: TGTGCCAGCAGTCTTCAGGGGGTTAGTGAAAAACTGTTTTTT.

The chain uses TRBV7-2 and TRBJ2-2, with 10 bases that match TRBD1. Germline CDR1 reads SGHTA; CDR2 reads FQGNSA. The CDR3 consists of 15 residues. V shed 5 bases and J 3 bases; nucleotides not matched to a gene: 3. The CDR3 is CASSPGQGYTGELFF. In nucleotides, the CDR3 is TGTGCCAGCAGCCCGGGACAGGGGTACACCGGGGAGCTGTTTTTT.

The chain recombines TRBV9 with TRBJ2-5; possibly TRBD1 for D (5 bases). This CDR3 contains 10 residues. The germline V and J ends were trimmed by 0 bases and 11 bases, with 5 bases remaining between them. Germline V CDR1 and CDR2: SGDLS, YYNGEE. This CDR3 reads CASSVDRQYF. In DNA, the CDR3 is TGTGCCAGCAGCGTAGACAGGCAGTACTTC.

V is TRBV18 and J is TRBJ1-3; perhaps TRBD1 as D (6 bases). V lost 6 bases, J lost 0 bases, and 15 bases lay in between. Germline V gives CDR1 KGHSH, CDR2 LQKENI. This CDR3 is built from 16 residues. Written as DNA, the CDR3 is TGTGCCAGCTCGGGGAACAGGGTGTTCTCTGGAAACACCATATATTTT. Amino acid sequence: CASSGNRVFSGNTIYF.

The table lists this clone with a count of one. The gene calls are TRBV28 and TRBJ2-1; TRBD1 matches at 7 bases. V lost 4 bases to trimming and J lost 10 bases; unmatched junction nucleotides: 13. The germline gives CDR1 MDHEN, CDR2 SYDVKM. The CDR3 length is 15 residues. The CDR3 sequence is CASSSSGQTNIEQFF. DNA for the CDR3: TGTGCCAGCAGTTCCTCGGGACAGACTAACATCGAGCAGTTCTTC.

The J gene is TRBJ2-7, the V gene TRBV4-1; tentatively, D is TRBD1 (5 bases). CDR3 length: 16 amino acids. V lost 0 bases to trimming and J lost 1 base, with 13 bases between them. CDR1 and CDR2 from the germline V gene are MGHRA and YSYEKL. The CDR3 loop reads CASSQDGATASYEQYF. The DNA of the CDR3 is TGCGCCAGCAGCCAAGATGGGGCTACAGCTTCCTACGAGCAGTACTTC.

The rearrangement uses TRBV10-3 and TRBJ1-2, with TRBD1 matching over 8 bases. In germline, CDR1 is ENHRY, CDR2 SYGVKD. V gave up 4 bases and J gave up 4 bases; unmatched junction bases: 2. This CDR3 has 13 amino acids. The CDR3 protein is CAISGDRSYGYTF. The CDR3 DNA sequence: TGTGCCATCAGTGGGGACAGGAGCTATGGCTACACCTTC.

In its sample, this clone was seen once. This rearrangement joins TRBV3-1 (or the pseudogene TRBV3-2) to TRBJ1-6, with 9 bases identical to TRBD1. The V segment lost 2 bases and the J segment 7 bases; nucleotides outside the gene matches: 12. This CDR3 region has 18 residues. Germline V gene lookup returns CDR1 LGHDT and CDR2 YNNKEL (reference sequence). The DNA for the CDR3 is TGTGCCAGCAGCCAATGGTTTGGGACAGGGTTTAAAAATTCACCCCTCCACTTT. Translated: CASSQWFGTGFKNSPLHF.

CDR3 DNA sequence: TGTGCCAGCAGCGTAGGCGGGACAGGGAACCCTCCTGGAAACACCATATATTTT. Protein product: CASSVGGTGNPPGNTIYF. The V call is TRBV9, the J call TRBJ1-3, with 9 positions matching TRBD1. The J segment lost 2 bases and the V segment lost 0 bases, leaving 9 bases of the junction unmatched. Germline CDR1 and CDR2: SGDLS and YYNGEE. The CDR3 contains 18 residues.

CDR3 bases: TGTGCCAGCGCTAGCGGGGGGGCCGAAGAGACCCAGTACTTC. The encoded protein is CASASGGAEETQYF. The J gene is TRBJ2-5, the V gene TRBV5-4; 12 positions agree with TRBD2. V lost 7 bases to trimming and J lost 3 bases; unmatched junction nucleotides: 4. Looked up from germline, CDR1 is SGHNT and CDR2 is YYREEE (reference sequence). The CDR3 has 14 residues. The full variable domain, its missing parts supplied by reference TRBV5-4 and TRBJ2-5, is ETGVTQSPTHLIKTRGQQVTLRCSSQSGHNTVSWYQQALGQGPQFIFQYYREEENGRGNFPPRFSGLQFPNYSSELNVNALELDDSALYLCASASGGAEETQYFGPGTRLLVL.

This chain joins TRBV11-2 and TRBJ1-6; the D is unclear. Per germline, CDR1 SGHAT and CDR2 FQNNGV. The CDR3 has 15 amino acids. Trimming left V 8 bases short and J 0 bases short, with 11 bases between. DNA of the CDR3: TGTGCCAGCCGCGGGGAGCTCTCCTATAATTCACCCCTCCACTTT. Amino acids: CASRGELSYNSPLHF.

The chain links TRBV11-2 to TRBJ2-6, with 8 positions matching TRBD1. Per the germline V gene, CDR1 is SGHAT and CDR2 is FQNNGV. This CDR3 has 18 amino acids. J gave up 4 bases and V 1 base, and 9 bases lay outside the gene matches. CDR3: CASSLGTGSVEGANVLTF. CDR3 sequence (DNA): TGTGCCAGCAGCTTAGGGACAGGGTCGGTCGAAGGGGCCAACGTCCTGACTTTC.

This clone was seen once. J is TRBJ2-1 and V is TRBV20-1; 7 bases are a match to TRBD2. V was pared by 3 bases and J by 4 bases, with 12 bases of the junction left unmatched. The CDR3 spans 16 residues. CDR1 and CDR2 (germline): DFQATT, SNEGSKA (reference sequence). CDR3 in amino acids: CSASDVSSGRYNEQFF. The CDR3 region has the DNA TGCAGTGCTAGTGATGTATCTAGCGGTAGATACAATGAGCAGTTCTTC.

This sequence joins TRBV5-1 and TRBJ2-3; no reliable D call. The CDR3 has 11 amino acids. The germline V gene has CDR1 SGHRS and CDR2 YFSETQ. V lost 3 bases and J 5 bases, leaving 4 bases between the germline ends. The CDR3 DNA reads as TGCGCCAGCAGCTCTATAGATACGCAGTATTTT. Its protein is CASSSIDTQYF.

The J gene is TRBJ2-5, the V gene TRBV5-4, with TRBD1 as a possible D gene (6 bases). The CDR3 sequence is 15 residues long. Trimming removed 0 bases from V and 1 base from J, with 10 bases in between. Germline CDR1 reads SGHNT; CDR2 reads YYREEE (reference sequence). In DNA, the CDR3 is TGTGCCAGCAGCTTGGTGGACAGACCCCAAGAGACCCAGTACTTC. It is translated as CASSLVDRPQETQYF.

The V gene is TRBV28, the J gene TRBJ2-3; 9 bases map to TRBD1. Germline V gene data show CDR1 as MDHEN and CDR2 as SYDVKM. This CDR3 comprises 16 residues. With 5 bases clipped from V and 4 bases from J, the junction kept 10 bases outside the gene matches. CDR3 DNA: TGTGCCAGCAGTACCACCGGGACAGGGTTGGCAGATACGCAGTATTTT. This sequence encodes CASSTTGTGLADTQYF.